Shown below are 23 T cell receptor beta chains from a single sample sequenced in a study of cytomegalovirus exposure and HLA in healthy donors. The PCR made use of 60 Vbeta and 13 Jbeta primers. TCRdb's table, derived via immunoSEQ multiplex PCR, lists solely in-frame clones and lacks some. This table has under 250,000 clones, roughly 80% appearing once. Sequenced sample: PBMCs. The receptors were gathered from a middle-aged woman in good health and CMV-seronegative.

CDR3 bases: TGTGCCAGCAGACACAGGGAGAGGAATGAAAAACTGTTTTTT. This gives the protein CASRHRERNEKLFF. The V call is TRBV27, the J call TRBJ1-4; TRBD1 might be the D (6 bases). V was clipped by 6 bases and J by 5 bases, with 13 bases between them. Germline loops: CDR1 MNHEY, CDR2 SMNVEV (reference sequence). The CDR3 loop spans 14 amino acids.

This clone was observed a handful of times. The chain employs TRBV4-1 and TRBJ2-7, with 7 bases that match TRBD2. The length of the CDR3 is 15 residues. Germline V gives CDR1 MGHRA, CDR2 YSYEKL. V dropped 1 base and J dropped 3; count of bases not matched to a gene: 6. DNA of the CDR3: TGCGCCAGCAGCCAAGTAAATAGCGGGCTCTACGAGCAGTACTTC. Residues: CASSQVNSGLYEQYF.

The chain couples TRBV27 to TRBJ1-3, with 7 bases aligning to TRBD1. CDR3 length equals 14 residues. In germline, CDR1 is MNHEY, CDR2 SMNVEV (reference sequence). J gave up 2 bases and V 6 bases, and 4 bases lay outside the gene matches. CDR3: CASRAGTAGNTIYF. The CDR3 nucleotides read TGTGCCAGCAGGGCTGGGACAGCTGGAAACACCATATATTTT.

The gene calls are TRBV30 and TRBJ1-1; D is undetermined. The CDR3 is made up of 13 amino acids. The ends were cut back, 1 base at V and 1 base at J, with 7 bases in the middle. Germline CDR1 reads GTSNPN; CDR2 reads SVGIG (reference sequence). The CDR3 DNA is TGTGCCTGGAGTGCGGTCGGGAACACTGAAGCTTTCTTT. It translates to CAWSAVGNTEAFF.

V is TRBV11-3 and J is TRBJ2-1; TRBD1 agrees at 10 bases. The germline V gene encodes CDR1 SGHNT and CDR2 YENEEA. J was trimmed by 9 bases and V by 5 bases; bases with no gene match: 7. This CDR3 is 14 amino acids long. In nucleotides, the CDR3 is TGTGCCAGCAGCCCCGGGACAGGGGCAGGTGAGCAGTTCTTC. Encoded protein: CASSPGTGAGEQFF. Looking up the rest from reference TRBV11-3 and TRBJ2-1 gives the full variable domain: EAGVVQSPRYKIIEKKQPVAFWCNPISGHNTLYWYLQNLGQGPELLIRYENEEAVDDSQLPKDRFSAERLKGVDSTLKIQPAELGDSAVYLCASSPGTGAGEQFFGPGTRLTVL.

The chain couples TRBV27 to TRBJ2-4, with a possible D match to TRBD2 (5 bases). The V gene's germline CDR1 is MNHEY and CDR2 SMNVEV (reference sequence). This CDR3 has 17 residues. Trimming pared 6 bases from V and 0 bases from J, leaving 18 bases between. The CDR3, as DNA: TGTGCCAGCAGCCCCTCCGTGGGCGGGCTAGCCAAAAACATTCAGTACTTC. It specifies CASSPSVGGLAKNIQYF.

This clone has a single count. The rearrangement uses TRBV18 and TRBJ1-2; D remains unclear. The CDR3 spans 15 residues. Germline loops: CDR1 KGHSH, CDR2 LQKENI. Trimming removed 2 bases at V and 4 bases at J, with 14 bases between. The CDR3 here is CASSPYEQPGYGYTF. The CDR3 DNA sequence: TGTGCCAGCTCACCATATGAACAGCCCGGCTATGGCTACACCTTC.

The chain employs TRBV6-6 and TRBJ2-7; tentative D call: TRBD1 (6 bases). Germline assignment: CDR1 MNHNY and CDR2 SVGAGI (reference sequence). V was shortened by 6 bases and J by 0 bases, with 12 bases between the two germline ends. The CDR3 totals 14 residues. Here the CDR3 DNA reads TGTGCCAGCAGCCACACAGGGAGCTCCTACGAGCAGTACTTC. It yields the protein CASSHTGSSYEQYF.

The chain joins TRBV7-3 to TRBJ2-2; D remains ambiguous. The CDR3 covers 14 residues. The germline V gene has CDR1 SGHTA and CDR2 FQGTGA. Deletions cut 5 bases from V and 6 bases from J, with 13 bases between. The CDR3 region is CASSQTFSAGELFF. CDR3 in DNA: TGTGCCAGCAGCCAAACCTTTAGTGCCGGGGAGCTGTTTTTT.

The CDR3 here is CASGRQGANYGYTF. The CDR3 coding sequence is TGTGCCAGCGGCCGACAGGGAGCTAACTATGGCTACACCTTC. The gene calls are TRBV27 and TRBJ1-2; 7 bases match TRBD1. The CDR3 runs 14 residues. In germline, CDR1 is MNHEY, CDR2 SMNVEV (reference sequence). The V gene end was trimmed by 8 bases and the J gene end by 0 bases; junction bases not matched to a gene: 6.

V and J are TRBV7-9 and TRBJ2-7, with TRBD2 matching 11 bases. The CDR3 has 15 amino acids. Germline CDR1 SEHNR, CDR2 FQNEAQ (reference sequence). The junction had 3 bases not matched to a gene; V was cut back by 0 bases and J by 5 bases. CDR3 DNA: TGTGCCAGCAGCTTAGCACTAGCGGGAGCCCACGAGCAGTACTTC. Its translation is CASSLALAGAHEQYF.

The chain employs TRBV6-6 and TRBJ1-2, with D unclear. Per germline, CDR1 MNHNY and CDR2 SVGAGI (reference sequence). V lost 2 bases and J 8 bases, leaving 15 bases between the germline ends. The CDR3 totals 14 residues. The CDR3 loop is CASSYGLAREGYTF. CDR3 DNA: TGTGCCAGCAGTTACGGATTGGCAAGGGAGGGCTACACCTTC.

The chain recombines TRBV29-1 with TRBJ2-1, with TRBD2 matching over 7 bases. This CDR3 spans 14 amino acids. Trimming cost V 5 bases and J 4 bases; bases outside gene matches: 8. The V gene's germline CDR1 is SQVTM and CDR2 ANQGSEA. The chain's CDR3 is CSVLGTTTYNEQFF. In nucleotides, the CDR3 is TGCAGCGTTCTCGGGACTACTACATACAATGAGCAGTTCTTC.

The chain has TRBV7-3 and TRBJ2-7; 7 bases agree with TRBD2. V was pared by 0 bases and J by 7 bases, with 9 bases of the junction left unmatched. The CDR3 is 15 amino acids. The V gene's germline CDR1 is SGHTA and CDR2 FQGTGA. The CDR3 region has the DNA TGTGCCAGCAGCTTAACGGCTAGCGGTAACGAGGAGCAGTACTTC. Residues: CASSLTASGNEEQYF.

CDR3 DNA: TGTGCCAGCAGCCCGTCTGAGCGCTATGAGCAGTTCTTC. Its protein product is CASSPSERYEQFF. The chain is built from TRBV14 and TRBJ2-1; no clear D. This CDR3 has 13 residues. The V end lost 4 bases, the J end lost 8 bases, and 12 bases lay between the germline ends. Germline V gene sequence: CDR1 SGHDN, CDR2 FVKESK.

The chain couples TRBV30 to TRBJ2-7; a possible D gene is TRBD2 (6 bases). This CDR3 is built from 13 residues. Germline CDR1 and CDR2: GTSNPN and SVGIG (reference sequence). The ends were cut back, 0 bases at V and 3 bases at J, with 9 bases in the middle. CDR3 loop: CAWSVSGVYEQYF. The CDR3 DNA sequence: TGTGCCTGGAGTGTTTCGGGAGTCTACGAGCAGTACTTC.

V and J are TRBV12-1 and TRBJ2-7; the table's D call TRBD2 went unverified against the DNA. TRBV12-1 is a pseudogene. The CDR3 loop spans 14 amino acids. CDR3 region: CASSFALASREQYF. The CDR3 nucleotides are TGTGCCAGCAGCTTTGCGCTAGCGTCGAGGGAGCAGTACTTC.

The chain has TRBV30 and TRBJ2-7, with D possibly matching TRBD2 (5 bases). V shed 2 bases and J shed 9 bases, with 23 bases lying between them. The CDR3 sequence is 15 residues long. The germline CDR1 and CDR2 sequences are GTSNPN and SVGIG (reference sequence). The CDR3 sequence: CAWSITGSGSAWQYF. CDR3 sequence (DNA): TGTGCCTGGAGTATTACGGGGTCAGGTTCGGCCTGGCAGTACTTC.

The chain has TRBV6-5 and TRBJ1-1; D gene ambiguous. This CDR3 comprises 13 residues. V was trimmed by 6 bases and J by 1 base, leaving 9 bases between them. Germline V lookup: CDR1 MNHEY, CDR2 SVGAGI. CDR3 nucleotides: TGTGCCAGCAGCGAGATAACGAACACTGAAGCTTTCTTT. Residues: CASSEITNTEAFF.

The genes are TRBV2 and TRBJ2-1; TRBD2 agrees at 15 bases. There are 14 residues in the CDR3. Germline trimming cut 4 bases from V and 12 bases from J; bases unmatched to any gene: 4. Germline V gene data show CDR1 as SNHLY and CDR2 as FYNNEI. Here the CDR3 DNA reads TGTGCCAGCAGTGGGGGACTAGCGGGAGGCGGGCAGTTCTTC. This codes for CASSGGLAGGGQFF.

The chain links TRBV6-6 to TRBJ2-5; no reliable D call. There are 11 residues in the CDR3. Germline loops: CDR1 MNHNY, CDR2 SVGAGI (reference sequence). V was trimmed by 3 bases and J by 4 bases, leaving 3 bases between them. CDR3 bases: TGTGCCAGCAGTTATCTAGAGACCCAGTACTTC. Residues: CASSYLETQYF.

This clone was observed a few times. The chain joins TRBV6-1 to TRBJ1-1; weak D call: TRBD1 (5 bases). V was shortened by 0 bases and J by 4 bases, with 12 bases between the two germline ends. This CDR3 contains 15 residues. CDR1 MNHNS and CDR2 SASEGT come from the germline V gene. As DNA, the CDR3 is TGTGCCAGCAGTGAAGCGCCGGGGGGTAGCACTGAAGCTTTCTTT. Its translation is CASSEAPGGSTEAFF.

The J gene is TRBJ2-2, the V gene TRBV5-4; possible D gene TRBD2, 5 bases. Germline V gene lookup returns CDR1 SGHNT and CDR2 YYREEE (reference sequence). The CDR3 is made up of 13 amino acids. The V end was cut by 2 bases, the J end by 13 bases, with 15 bases between. The CDR3 reads CASSFGREGWLFF. The CDR3, as DNA: TGTGCCAGCAGCTTCGGGCGAGAGGGTTGGCTGTTTTTT.